The 17 T cell receptor beta chains below come from one sample, sequenced in a study of CD8 T cells in Susac syndrome. The RNA, roughly 0.5 to 1 ug, was put through reverse transcription using random hexamers. MiXCR, applied by TCRdb to the immunoSEQ multiplex PCR reads, yields one record per CDR3 protein. In the table there are over 100,000 distinct CDR3 sequences, about nine tenths of which are singletons. The source material was CD8+ T cells from PBMCs. All receptors derive from a human donor in good health.

The CDR3 DNA reads TGTGCCAGCAGCTTAGTGGTCGGACGATACTATGGCTACACCTTC. Translation gives CASSLVVGRYYGYTF. This chain connects TRBV7-2 to TRBJ1-2, with no clear D. This CDR3 spans 15 amino acids. Germline values: CDR1 SGHTA, CDR2 FQGNSA. Trimming cost V 1 base and J 3 bases, with 12 bases left between them.

The V gene is TRBV20-1, the J gene TRBJ2-3, with 8 nucleotides matching TRBD2. The CDR3 has 14 residues. CDR1 is DFQATT, CDR2 SNEGSKA, per germline (reference sequence). The J segment lost 2 bases and the V segment lost 3 bases, leaving 4 bases of the junction unmatched. The CDR3 coding sequence is TGCAGTGCTAGTAAGCGGGAGTCCACAGATACGCAGTATTTT. Amino acids: CSASKRESTDTQYF.

V usage is TRBV5-4 and J usage is TRBJ2-7; 9 bases map to TRBD1. Germline lookup yields CDR1 SGHNT and CDR2 YYREEE (reference sequence). The CDR3 loop spans 15 amino acids. The trim removed 4 bases at V and 5 bases at J, leaving 10 bases unmatched. CDR3 in amino acids: CASSPTSGQGNEQYF. The CDR3 nucleotides read TGTGCCAGCAGCCCGACCTCGGGACAGGGCAACGAGCAGTACTTC.

The J gene is TRBJ2-3, the V gene TRBV20-1; TRBD2 matches 10 bases. J gave up 1 base and V 7 bases, and 14 bases lay outside the gene matches. Germline assignment: CDR1 DFQATT and CDR2 SNEGSKA (reference sequence). The CDR3 is 17 amino acids. This CDR3 is CSVQSSGRLRGTDTQYF. The CDR3, as DNA: TGCAGTGTCCAAAGTAGCGGGAGGTTAAGGGGCACAGATACGCAGTATTTT.

The V call is TRBV28, the J call TRBJ2-5; D tentatively reads TRBD1 or TRBD2 (6 bases each). CDR1 and CDR2 (germline): MDHEN, SYDVKM. The V end was cut by 8 bases, the J end by 0 bases, with 19 bases between. CDR3 length: 16 residues. The DNA of the CDR3 is TGTGCCAGCCGTGAGGGGGGCAGGTCGTACCAAGAGACCCAGTACTTC. The encoded protein is CASREGGRSYQETQYF. The complete variable domain, with remaining parts taken from reference TRBV28 and TRBJ2-5, reads DVKVTQSSRYLVKRTGEKVFLECVQDMDHENMFWYRQDPGLGLRLIYFSYDVKMKEKGDIPEGYSVSREKKERFSLILESASTNQTSMYLCASREGGRSYQETQYFGPGTRLLVL.

The rearrangement joins TRBV10-3 to TRBJ2-1; D unclear. The V end was cut by 7 bases, the J end by 0 bases, with 13 bases between. CDR3 length: 15 residues. Germline V gene lookup returns CDR1 ENHRY and CDR2 SYGVKD. In DNA, the CDR3 is TGTGCCATCACCGACCCCAGGAGCTCCTACAATGAGCAGTTCTTC. As protein: CAITDPRSSYNEQFF.

The genes are TRBV5-4 and TRBJ2-2; either TRBD1 or TRBD2 may fit D (5 bases each). V gave up 4 bases and J gave up 7 bases, with 17 bases separating them. The CDR3 is made up of 15 amino acids. Germline V gene data show CDR1 as SGHNT and CDR2 as YYREEE (reference sequence). This chain's CDR3 is CASSLGPPGDGELFF. For the CDR3, the DNA is TGTGCCAGCAGCCTGGGACCTCCTGGCGACGGGGAGCTGTTTTTT.

The gene calls are TRBV5-6 and TRBJ2-1, with 9 bases matching TRBD2. The CDR3 is 13 amino acids. Per the germline V gene, CDR1 is SGHDT and CDR2 is YYEEEE. Trimming removed 4 bases from V and 7 bases from J; junction bases left unmatched: 3. The CDR3 region is CASSPSGNNEQFF. CDR3 bases: TGTGCCAGCAGCCCTAGCGGGAATAATGAGCAGTTCTTC.

The chain carries TRBV2 and TRBJ1-2, with D possibly TRBD1 on 6 matching bases. Per the germline V gene, CDR1 is SNHLY and CDR2 is FYNNEI. The CDR3 is 13 amino acids. Trimming left V 4 bases short and J 2 bases short, with 8 bases between. The CDR3 DNA reads TGTGCCAGCAGTGTACAGGGCAACTATGGCTACACCTTC. Protein: CASSVQGNYGYTF.

The chain carries TRBV27 and TRBJ2-3; D uncertain. Germline assignment: CDR1 MNHEY and CDR2 SMNVEV (reference sequence). V was cut by 1 base and J by 6 bases, with 17 bases left in between. This CDR3 comprises 16 residues. The CDR3 region is CASSLFSFSQVDTQYF. CDR3 in DNA: TGTGCCAGCAGTTTATTTAGCTTTTCGCAGGTTGATACGCAGTATTTT.

The chain joins TRBV5-1 to TRBJ2-2; D unresolved. Trimming left V 4 bases short and J 4 bases short, with 11 bases between. From germline, CDR1 is SGHRS and CDR2 YFSETQ. The CDR3 is 14 amino acids. CDR3 coding DNA: TGCGCCAGCAGCCTCGACACATCCACCGGGGAGCTGTTTTTT. This translates into CASSLDTSTGELFF.

The V gene is TRBV3-1, the J gene TRBJ2-5, with D maybe TRBD2 (5 bases). CDR3 length equals 16 residues. Germline V gives CDR1 LGHDT, CDR2 YNNKEL (reference sequence). The V end was cut by 3 bases, the J end by 4 bases, with 18 bases between. As DNA, the CDR3 is TGTGCCAGCAGCCAGTTGACACCTCTCGCGGGAGAGACCCAGTACTTC. Encoded protein: CASSQLTPLAGETQYF.

The CDR3 protein is CSASGGQTYEQYF. In nucleotides, the CDR3 is TGCAGTGCTAGCGGGGGACAGACCTACGAGCAGTACTTC. The J gene is TRBJ2-7, the V gene TRBV20-1, with D tentatively TRBD1 (7 bases). Germline CDR1 is DFQATT and CDR2 is SNEGSKA (reference sequence). V shed 3 bases and J shed 2 bases, with 11 bases lying between them. The CDR3 length is 13 residues.

V is TRBV7-9 and J is TRBJ1-2; D gene ambiguous. Germline lookup yields CDR1 SEHNR and CDR2 FQNEAQ (reference sequence). The CDR3 has 15 residues. Trimming left V 4 bases short and J 8 bases short, with 20 bases between. The CDR3 bases are TGTGCCAGCAGCTGGGTCACCCCGGGAGTCGGAGGCTACACCTTC. Encoded protein: CASSWVTPGVGGYTF.

This clonotype has just one count. V gene TRBV29-1 combines with J gene TRBJ1-1; tentative D call: TRBD1 (5 bases). The ends were cut back, 6 bases at V and 1 base at J, with 24 bases in the middle. The germline V gene has CDR1 SQVTM and CDR2 ANQGSEA. The CDR3 contains 17 residues. The CDR3 sequence is CSVGPLLGFKANTEAFF. CDR3 in DNA: TGCAGCGTGGGGCCACTTTTAGGGTTCAAGGCGAACACTGAAGCTTTCTTT.

The chain uses TRBV29-1 and TRBJ1-2; no definite D call. CDR1 is SQVTM, CDR2 ANQGSEA, per germline. The CDR3 consists of 10 residues. The V and J ends lost 7 bases and 8 bases respectively, with 11 bases between them. CDR3 in DNA: TGCAGCGCATCGATGGGAGGCTACACCTTC. Protein: CSASMGGYTF.

V gene TRBV11-2 combines with J gene TRBJ1-5; 8 bases align to TRBD1. This CDR3 is built from 21 residues. The V gene end was trimmed by 4 bases and the J gene end by 3 bases; junction bases not matched to a gene: 23. Germline V gene data show CDR1 as SGHAT and CDR2 as FQNNGV. The DNA for the CDR3 is TGTGCCAGCAGCTGGAAAGATTTAGCGGGACAGGCAAACTCGGACAATCAGCCCCAGCATTTT. It specifies CASSWKDLAGQANSDNQPQHF.